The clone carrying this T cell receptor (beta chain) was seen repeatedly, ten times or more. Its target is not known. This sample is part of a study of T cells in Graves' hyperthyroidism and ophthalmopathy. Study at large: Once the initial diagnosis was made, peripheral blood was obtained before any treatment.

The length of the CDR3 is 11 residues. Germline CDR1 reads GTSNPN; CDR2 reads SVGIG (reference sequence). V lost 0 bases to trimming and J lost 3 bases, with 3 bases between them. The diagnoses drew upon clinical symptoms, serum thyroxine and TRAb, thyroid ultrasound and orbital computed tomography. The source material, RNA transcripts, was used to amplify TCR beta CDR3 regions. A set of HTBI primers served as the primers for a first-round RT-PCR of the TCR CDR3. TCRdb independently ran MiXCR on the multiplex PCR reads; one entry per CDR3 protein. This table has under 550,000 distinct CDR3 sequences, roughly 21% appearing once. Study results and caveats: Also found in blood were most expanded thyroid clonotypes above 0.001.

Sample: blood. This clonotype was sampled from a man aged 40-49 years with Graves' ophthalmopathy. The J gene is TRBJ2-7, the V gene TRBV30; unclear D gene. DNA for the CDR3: TGTGCCTGGAGTGTCCACTACGAGCAGTACTTC. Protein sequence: CAWSVHYEQYF.